This TCR beta chain was captured in a study of beta chain features in type 1 diabetes. Study background: Some 99 million sorted cells were examined across all samples. Regarding the study as a whole: Shorter TCRB CDR3s, moderately but significantly so, marked every one of the four CD4+ subsets in Type 1 diabetes patients.

CD45RO/CCR7/CD25/CD127/CD95/CD27 sorting isolated CD4+ naive, central memory, regulatory and stem cell-like memory cells. Every sorted population was more than 98% pure. Expressed TCRB transcripts were sequenced, since all the RNA that had been isolated was reverse transcribed. The table came from immunoSEQ multiplex PCR; TCRdb's copy has only in-frame clones and leaves some out. The repertoire consists of over 350,000 clones, with about 15% occurring once and the leading ten covering 0.019%. The V gene's germline CDR1 is MGHDK and CDR2 SYGVNS. V was clipped by 5 bases and J by 4 bases; unmatched bases: 16. There are 17 residues in the CDR3. About this clone itself: Its antigen remains unknown.

This TCR derives from a woman under 30 in good health. The chain joins TRBV25-1 to TRBJ1-2, with TRBD1 matching 7 bases. The sequenced sample consisted of naive CD4+ T cells from blood. The CDR3 DNA is TGTGCCAGCAGTCAGGCGGGTGGACAGGCTTCCATCTATGGCTACACCTTC. Its protein product is CASSQAGGQASIYGYTF.